This paragraph covers one T cell receptor (beta chain) sequence. The clone's antigen remains unknown. No quality values exist for individual bases; no much larger clone is one base distant. CDR1 SGHTA and CDR2 FQGNSA are derived from the germline V gene. The trim is 7 bases for V and 4 bases for J, with a gap of 14 bases between the germline ends. The CDR3 runs 14 residues from the cysteine to the phenylalanine. Here the CDR3 DNA is all that survives: 42 bases in frame from base 1. Using the deep immunoSEQ assay, TCR CDR3 regions were amplified from genomic DNA by multiplex PCR. Extracted genomic DNA from each cell subset was distributed evenly across all wells of several immunoSEQ 96-well plates, and each plate was treated as a replicate. For unsorted PBMC, approximately 300 ng of genomic DNA, equivalent to about 32,000 T cell genomes, went into each replicate PCR. Ten immunoSEQ deep assay plates were used to sequence unsorted PBMC genomic DNA. Purified libraries were measured with a Qubit 3.0 fluorometer, size-checked on a Bioanalyzer 2100, and measured again with the KAPA Library Quantification kit. A separate single-read 150-cycle Illumina NextSeq 550 flow cell was used to sequence each immunoSEQ 96-well plate. The authors' pipeline ran thus. Because the immunoSEQ output held only junctional sequences and lacked quality scores, the filtering could not match the filtering applied to full-length reads. To assign V/J genes and CDR3, sequences were annotated using PyIR, a Python wrapper for IgBLAST v1.9, with IMGT germline references. Reads with weak V/J assignments (E-value above 1e-6), missing CDR3, stop codons, out-of-frame junctions, or ambiguous translated residues were removed. A V3J clonotype was defined by an identical inferred V gene, J gene, and CDR3 amino acid sequence. Percentage overlap between repertoires was computed as shared unique clonotypes divided by the size of the smaller repertoire. Repertoire richness was assessed with RTK rarefaction, the Chao1 estimator, and Recon v2.1 estimates of unobserved clonotypes. Imported from immuneACCESS, the table was reduced by TCRdb to in-frame sequences with V and J called. These copies leave out some clones; in studies compared against another copy, an unresolved V gene accounts for under half, and the cause of the remainder is not known. That table furnishes V, J and clone size, whereas the DNA furnished D and trimming. The sample has about 470,000 clones on record, roughly 77% of them singletons. The ten most abundant clones make up about 13% of the sample.

These data come from a study of shared clonotypes between healthy human individuals (dated by TCRdb to the early 2020s). Turning to the overall study: The cohort included three men and two women between 18 and 49 years of age. To increase sequencing depth and limit assay-specific biases, TCR repertoire library preparation and sequencing were carried out by different laboratories using diverse techniques. Blood TCR repertoires of roughly five healthy adults were deeply sequenced to estimate repertoire size and the extent of clonotype sharing between individuals. Between about 0.9 and 10 billion PBMCs per donor were obtained by leukapheresis. Here is what the overall study found, with its caveats: Because the study included a small number of donors, the genetic and exposure-history diversity represented was limited. Only blood was sampled, and tissue TCR repertoires likely differ from those in blood. Pairwise subsampling led to the expectation that sequencing depth would affect the degree of clonotype sharing among donors.

The donors were healthy, HIV-negative adults who had no recently reported acute infections or vaccinations. Only Caucasian adults living in Nashville, Tennessee, USA were represented among the donors. For unsorted samples, about 90 million PBMCs were counted and genomic DNA was extracted with the QIAamp DNA Blood Mini kit. Blood was obtained by leukapheresis, after which PBMCs were separated by Ficoll-Histopaque density gradient centrifugation and cryopreserved in liquid nitrogen vapor phase. Sequences were obtained from PBMCs. The sequence was collected from a woman in her 40s in good health. Some clones in this sample may be carry-over from other donors' samples. The V gene is TRBV7-2 and the J gene is TRBJ1-3; TRBD1 might be the D gene, on 6 matching bases. At the DNA level, the sequence is TGTGCCAGCACCGGACAGTTGAAAGGAAACACCATATATTTT. This encodes CASTGQLKGNTIYF.